These T cell receptor beta chains were read from a single sample in a study of regulatory T cells in long-lasting Graves disease. Using its own MiXCR run on the multiplex PCR reads, TCRdb lists one record per CDR3 protein. The sample includes roughly 350,000 distinct CDR3 sequences, over 15% of them seen just once. The same data also contributed to another study, on T cells in Graves' hyperthyroidism and ophthalmopathy.

This specimen consisted of peripheral blood mononuclear cells (PBMCs), obtained at new diagnosis, from a patient treated with antithyroid drugs. The receptor set was obtained from a man in his forties or fifties with Graves disease. Each CDR3 is given with its conserved first and last residue. D genes are given only for firm matches. Clone size, where shown, is once, few, many, or a class for clones that have expanded.

v_call	j_call	d_call	clone_size	cdr3_nt	cdr3_aa
TRBV20-1	TRBJ1-2	-	many	TGCAGTGCTAGAAGACGAAATAGGGGGGATGGCTACACCTTC	CSARRRNRGDGYTF
TRBV20-1	TRBJ2-1	TRBD2	-	TGCAGTGCTAGAGCGGGGGGGCTCTACAATGAGCAGTTCTTC	CSARAGGLYNEQFF
TRBV19	TRBJ2-3	TRBD1	-	TGTGCCAGTAGTACGACAGGGGGCACAGATACGCAGTATTTT	CASSTTGGTDTQYF
TRBV27	TRBJ2-5	-	few	TGTGCCAGCAGCTCACCGGGACACCGAGAGACCCAGTACTTC	CASSSPGHRETQYF
TRBV4-3	TRBJ2-5	TRBD2	once	TGCGCCAGCAGCCCCCCCCTGGCCAGCGGGGGTCGTTTAAAAGAGACCCAGTACTTC	CASSPPLASGGRLKETQYF
TRBV12-3/TRBV12-4	TRBJ2-3	TRBD2	-	TGTGCCAGCAGTTTAGGCCTAGCGGGTAATACGCAGTATTTT	CASSLGLAGNTQYF
TRBV5-1	TRBJ2-2	TRBD1	-	TGCGCCAGCAGCTTGGAGGGGACAGGGGGAAGTCTCGCCGGGGAGCTGTTTTTT	CASSLEGTGGSLAGELFF
TRBV11-1	TRBJ2-3	-	many	TGTGCCAGCAGCTTATGGGGCCCCCGGGCAGATACGCAGTATTTT	CASSLWGPRADTQYF
TRBV2	TRBJ1-6	TRBD1	many	TGTGCCAGCAGTGTCGACAGGGGATCACCCCTCCACTTT	CASSVDRGSPLHF
TRBV5-1	TRBJ2-1	-	many	TGCGCCAGCAGCTTGGTCGAGTACGGTTTGAATGAGCAGTTCTTC	CASSLVEYGLNEQFF
TRBV20-1	TRBJ2-6	-	many	TGCAGTGCTAGAGATGAGGGGACTGGGGCCAACGTCCTGACTTTC	CSARDEGTGANVLTF
TRBV5-1	TRBJ2-1	TRBD1	many	TGCGCCAGCAGCGACCGGGACAGAACCTTTTCGTACAATGAGCAGTTCTTC	CASSDRDRTFSYNEQFF
TRBV7-3	TRBJ2-1	-	many	TGTGCCAGCAGCCTCTTTCGGGGAAATGAGCAGTTCTTC	CASSLFRGNEQFF
TRBV5-1	TRBJ2-3	TRBD1	-	TGCGCCAGCAGCGCGGACAGGGGGCGTCCAGATACGCAGTATTTT	CASSADRGRPDTQYF
TRBV6-1	TRBJ1-5	TRBD1	many	TGTGCCAGCAGTGAATCAGGGGGGCCCAATCAGCCCCAGCATTTT	CASSESGGPNQPQHF
TRBV12-3/TRBV12-4	TRBJ2-3	-	many	TGTGCCAGCAGTCCTACTACCACAGATACGCAGTATTTT	CASSPTTTDTQYF
TRBV29-1	TRBJ2-5	TRBD1	few	TGCAGCGGCACCGGACAGGGAAGTTGGGAGACCCAGTACTTC	CSGTGQGSWETQYF
TRBV5-1	TRBJ2-1	-	-	TGCGCCAGCAGCTTGGATACCATGAGCTCCTACAATGAGCAGTTCTTC	CASSLDTMSSYNEQFF
TRBV18	TRBJ2-7	-	many	TGTGCCAGCTCACGGAGCGGCGAGCAGTACTTC	CASSRSGEQYF
TRBV12-3/TRBV12-4	TRBJ2-3	TRBD1	few	TGTGCCAGCAGTAGGACAGGGGACCGGTATTTT	CASSRTGDRYF
TRBV20-1	TRBJ1-1	-	-	TGCAGTGCTAGACCCAATGGGGGGGGCACTGAAGCTTTCTTT	CSARPNGGGTEAFF
TRBV19	TRBJ2-3	-	-	TGTGCCAGTACCCCGGGGACCGCGGGCACAGATACGCAGTATTTT	CASTPGTAGTDTQYF
TRBV12-3/TRBV12-4	TRBJ2-1	TRBD2	many	TGTGCCAGCAGTTTAATGCGGGGGGGGGAGCAGTTCTTC	CASSLMRGGEQFF
TRBV7-9	TRBJ2-5	-	many	TGTGCCAGCAGGGGAGGAAGGGTCTTACTTCAAGAGACCCAGTACTTC	CASRGGRVLLQETQYF
TRBV6-1	TRBJ2-5	-	many	TGTGCCAGCAGTCAGCAGGGTCGGGAGACCCAGTACTTC	CASSQQGRETQYF
TRBV12-3/TRBV12-4	TRBJ1-2	TRBD1	many	TGTGCCAGCAGTTTTCCGGGACAGGGGTTGTCTGGCTACACCTTC	CASSFPGQGLSGYTF
TRBV11-2	TRBJ2-3	-	many	TGTGCCAGCAGCTTAGGGGGGGCGCCCAGATATGGAGATACGCAGTATTTT	CASSLGGAPRYGDTQYF
TRBV12-3/TRBV12-4	TRBJ2-5	-	many	TGTGCCAGCAGCCTCAGGAGTGGTGTGTTAGGGACCCAGTACTTC	CASSLRSGVLGTQYF
TRBV7-9	TRBJ1-2	TRBD1	-	TGTGCCAGCAGCGCCGGGACAGGGCTCGATGGCTACACCTTC	CASSAGTGLDGYTF
TRBV5-6	TRBJ1-4	-	few	TGTGCCAGCAGACAGGGACCCTCGCGTAATGAAAAACTGTTTTTT	CASRQGPSRNEKLFF
TRBV7-9	TRBJ2-2	-	few	TGTGCCAGCAGTCGGTATGGGGCGGCGTTTTTT	CASSRYGAAFF
TRBV12-3/TRBV12-4	TRBJ2-7	TRBD2	-	TGTGCCAGCAGTCCGGGACTAACAACCTACGAGCAGTACTTC	CASSPGLTTYEQYF
TRBV2	TRBJ2-3	TRBD2	many	TGTGCCAGCAGTGAAGCTGTACTAGCGGGGCTTACAGATACGCAGTATTTT	CASSEAVLAGLTDTQYF
TRBV7-2	TRBJ1-1	-	many	TGTGCCAGCAGCCCCTACACTGAAGCTTTCTTT	CASSPYTEAFF
TRBV24-1	TRBJ2-2	-	many	TGTGCCACCAGTGACCCTAACTCCGGGGTCGGGGAGCTGTTTTTT	CATSDPNSGVGELFF